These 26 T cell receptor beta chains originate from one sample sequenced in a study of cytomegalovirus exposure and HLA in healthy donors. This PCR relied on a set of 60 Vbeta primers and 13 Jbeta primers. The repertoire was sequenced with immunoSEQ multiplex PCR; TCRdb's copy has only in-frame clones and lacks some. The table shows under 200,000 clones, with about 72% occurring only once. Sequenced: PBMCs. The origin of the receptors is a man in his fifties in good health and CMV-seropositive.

The CDR3, as DNA: TGCGCCAGCAGCCAACTGACAGGGAAGGGGACTAATGAAAAACTGTTTTTT. It encodes CASSQLTGKGTNEKLFF. V is TRBV4-3 and J is TRBJ1-4; the match to TRBD1 covers 7 bases. This CDR3 is built from 17 residues. J gave up 2 bases and V 2 bases, and 8 bases lay outside the gene matches. Germline lookup yields CDR1 LGHNA and CDR2 YSLEER.

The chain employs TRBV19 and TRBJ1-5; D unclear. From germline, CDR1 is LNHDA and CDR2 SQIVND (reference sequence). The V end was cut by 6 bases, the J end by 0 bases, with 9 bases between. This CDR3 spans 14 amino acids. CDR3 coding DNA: TGTGCCAGTAGCACTCATTCTAGCAATCAGCCCCAGCATTTT. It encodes CASSTHSSNQPQHF.

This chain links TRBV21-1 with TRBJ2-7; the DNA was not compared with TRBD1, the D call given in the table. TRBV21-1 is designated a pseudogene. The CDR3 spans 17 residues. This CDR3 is CASSKAGQDLIPTGPYF. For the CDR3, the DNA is TGTGCCAGCAGCAAAGCGGGACAGGACTTAATCCCTACGGGTCCGTACTTC.

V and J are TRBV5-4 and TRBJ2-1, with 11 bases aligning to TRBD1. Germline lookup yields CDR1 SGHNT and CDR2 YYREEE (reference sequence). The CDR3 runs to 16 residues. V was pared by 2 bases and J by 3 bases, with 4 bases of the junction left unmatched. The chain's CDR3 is CASSFAGTGGYNEQFF. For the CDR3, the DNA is TGTGCCAGCAGCTTTGCCGGGACAGGGGGCTACAATGAGCAGTTCTTC.

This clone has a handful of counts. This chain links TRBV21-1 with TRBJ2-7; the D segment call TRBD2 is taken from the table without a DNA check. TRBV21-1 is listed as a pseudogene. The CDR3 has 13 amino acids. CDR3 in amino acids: CASSQGRPTMQYF. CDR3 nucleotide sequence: TGTGCCAGCAGTCAAGGGAGGCCTACCATGCAGTACTTC.

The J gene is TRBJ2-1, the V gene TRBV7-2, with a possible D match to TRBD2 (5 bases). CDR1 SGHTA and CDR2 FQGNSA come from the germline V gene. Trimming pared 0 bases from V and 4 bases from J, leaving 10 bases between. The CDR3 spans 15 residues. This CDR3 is CASSLALTRYNEQFF. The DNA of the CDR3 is TGTGCCAGCAGCTTAGCCCTCACTAGATACAATGAGCAGTTCTTC.

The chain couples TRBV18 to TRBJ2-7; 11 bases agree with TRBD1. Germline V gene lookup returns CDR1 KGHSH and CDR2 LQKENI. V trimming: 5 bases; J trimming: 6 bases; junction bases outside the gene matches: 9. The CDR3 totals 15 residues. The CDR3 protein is CASSASGTGGGEQYF. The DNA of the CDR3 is TGTGCCAGCTCAGCTTCCGGGACAGGGGGTGGCGAGCAGTACTTC.

CDR3 bases: TGTGCCAGCAGCTTAGTGGCCGGGGGACAGGGCGCCTACGAGCAGTACTTC. Translating gives CASSLVAGGQGAYEQYF. The V call is TRBV7-2, the J call TRBJ2-5, with TRBD1 matching 9 bases. The DNA end favors TRBJ2-7, so the J call may be wrong. The length of the CDR3 is 17 residues. Germline V CDR1 and CDR2: SGHTA, FQGNSA.

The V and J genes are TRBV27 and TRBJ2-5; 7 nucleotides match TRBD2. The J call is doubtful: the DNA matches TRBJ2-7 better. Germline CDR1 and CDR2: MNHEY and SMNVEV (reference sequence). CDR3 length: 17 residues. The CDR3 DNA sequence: TGTGCCAGCCTATCCAAGAAAGCGGGACCGTTTTCCTACGAGCAGTACTTC. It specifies CASLSKKAGPFSYEQYF.

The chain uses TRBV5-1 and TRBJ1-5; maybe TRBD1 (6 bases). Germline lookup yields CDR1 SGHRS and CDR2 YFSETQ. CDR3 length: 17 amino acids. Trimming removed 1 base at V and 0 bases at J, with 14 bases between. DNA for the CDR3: TGCGCCAGCAGCTTGAGCCCACAGGGTGCTAGCAATCAGCCCCAGCATTTT. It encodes CASSLSPQGASNQPQHF. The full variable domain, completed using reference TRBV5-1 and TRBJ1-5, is KAGVTQTPRYLIKTRGQQVTLSCSPISGHRSVSWYQQTPGQGLQFLFEYFSETQRNKGNFPGRFSGRQFSNSRSEMNVSTLELGDSALYLCASSLSPQGASNQPQHFGDGTRLSIL.

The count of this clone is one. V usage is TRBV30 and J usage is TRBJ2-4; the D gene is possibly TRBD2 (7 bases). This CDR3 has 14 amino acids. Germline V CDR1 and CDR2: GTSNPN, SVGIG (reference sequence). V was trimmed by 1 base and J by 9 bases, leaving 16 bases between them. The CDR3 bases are TGTGCCTGGAGTGCGGGGGGCCCGGGACTCATTCAGTACTTC. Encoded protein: CAWSAGGPGLIQYF.

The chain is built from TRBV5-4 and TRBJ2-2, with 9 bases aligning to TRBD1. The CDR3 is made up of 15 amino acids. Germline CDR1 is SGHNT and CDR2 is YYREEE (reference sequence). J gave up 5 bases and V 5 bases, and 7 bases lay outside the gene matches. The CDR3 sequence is CASRGTGQVTGELFF. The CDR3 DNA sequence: TGTGCCAGCAGGGGGACAGGGCAAGTTACCGGGGAGCTGTTTTTT.

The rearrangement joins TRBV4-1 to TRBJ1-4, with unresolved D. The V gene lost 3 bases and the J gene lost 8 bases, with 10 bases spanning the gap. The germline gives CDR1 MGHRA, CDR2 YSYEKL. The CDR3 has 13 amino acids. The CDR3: CASSQGEHEKLFF. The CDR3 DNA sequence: TGCGCCAGCAGCCAGGGCGAACACGAAAAACTGTTTTTT.

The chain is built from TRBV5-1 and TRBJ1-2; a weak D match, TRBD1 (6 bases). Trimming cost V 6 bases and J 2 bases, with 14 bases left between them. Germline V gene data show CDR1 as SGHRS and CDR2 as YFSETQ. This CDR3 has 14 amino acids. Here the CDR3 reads CASTQGQGNYGYTF. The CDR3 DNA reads TGCGCCAGCACCCAGGGGCAGGGGAACTATGGCTACACCTTC.

The CDR3 loop is CASSLVLGGEGETQYF. The CDR3 DNA follows: TGTGCCAGCAGCTTAGTGCTCGGGGGGGAGGGAGAGACCCAGTACTTC. The rearrangement links TRBV11-2 to TRBJ2-5, with 8 bases that match TRBD2. Germline V gene data show CDR1 as SGHAT and CDR2 as FQNNGV. The CDR3 loop spans 16 amino acids. Trimming cost V 1 base and J 4 bases; bases outside gene matches: 8.

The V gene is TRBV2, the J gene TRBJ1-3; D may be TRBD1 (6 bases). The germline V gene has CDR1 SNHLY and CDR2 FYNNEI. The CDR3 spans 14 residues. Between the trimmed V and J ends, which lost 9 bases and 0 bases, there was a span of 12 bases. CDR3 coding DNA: TGTGCCAGATACTCGGACAGCTCTGGAAACACCATATATTTT. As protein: CARYSDSSGNTIYF.

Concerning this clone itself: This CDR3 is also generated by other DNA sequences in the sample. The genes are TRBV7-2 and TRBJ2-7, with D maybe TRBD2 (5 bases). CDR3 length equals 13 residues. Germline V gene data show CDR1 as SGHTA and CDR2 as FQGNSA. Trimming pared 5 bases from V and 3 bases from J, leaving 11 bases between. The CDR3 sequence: CASSPRRGYEQYF. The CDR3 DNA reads TGTGCCAGCAGCCCGAGACGGGGCTACGAGCAGTACTTC. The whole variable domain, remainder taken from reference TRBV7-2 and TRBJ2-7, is GAGVSQSPSNKVTEKGKDVELRCDPISGHTALYWYRQSLGQGLEFLIYFQGNSAPDKSGLPSDRFSAERTGGSVSTLTIQRTQQEDSAVYLCASSPRRGYEQYFGPGTRLTVT.

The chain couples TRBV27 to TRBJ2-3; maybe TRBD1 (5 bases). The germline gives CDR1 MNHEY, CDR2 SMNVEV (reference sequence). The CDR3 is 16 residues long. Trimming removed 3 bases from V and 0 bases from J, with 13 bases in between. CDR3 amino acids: CASSFGAPYSTDTQYF. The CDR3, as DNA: TGTGCCAGCAGTTTTGGGGCCCCCTATAGCACAGATACGCAGTATTTT.

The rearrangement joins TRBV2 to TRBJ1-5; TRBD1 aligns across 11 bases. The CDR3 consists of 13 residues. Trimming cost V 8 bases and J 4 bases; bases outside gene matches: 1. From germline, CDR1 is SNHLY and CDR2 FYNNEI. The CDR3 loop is CASGDRGNQPQHF. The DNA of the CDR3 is TGTGCCAGCGGGGACAGGGGGAATCAGCCCCAGCATTTT.

CDR3 bases: TGTGCCAGCTCACCATGGGACAGCTACAATGAGCAGTTCTTC. Translation gives CASSPWDSYNEQFF. The V gene is TRBV18, the J gene TRBJ2-1; 7 bases align to TRBD1. Trimming cost V 2 bases and J 3 bases; bases outside gene matches: 1. CDR3 length: 14 amino acids. The germline V gene encodes CDR1 KGHSH and CDR2 LQKENI.

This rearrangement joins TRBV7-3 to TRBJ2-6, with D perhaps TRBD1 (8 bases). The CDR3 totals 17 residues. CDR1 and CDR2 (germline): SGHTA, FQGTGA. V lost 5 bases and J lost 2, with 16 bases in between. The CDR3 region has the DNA TGTGCCAGCAGCACGGACAGGGAGGGTCCTGGGGCCAACGTCCTGACTTTC. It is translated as CASSTDREGPGANVLTF.

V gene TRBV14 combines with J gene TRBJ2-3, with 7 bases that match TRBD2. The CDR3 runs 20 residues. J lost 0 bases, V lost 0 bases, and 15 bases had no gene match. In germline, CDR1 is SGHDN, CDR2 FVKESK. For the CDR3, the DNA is TGTGCCAGCAGCCAAGACCCTAGGTTCCAGGCTAGCGGCAGCACAGATACGCAGTATTTT. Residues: CASSQDPRFQASGSTDTQYF.

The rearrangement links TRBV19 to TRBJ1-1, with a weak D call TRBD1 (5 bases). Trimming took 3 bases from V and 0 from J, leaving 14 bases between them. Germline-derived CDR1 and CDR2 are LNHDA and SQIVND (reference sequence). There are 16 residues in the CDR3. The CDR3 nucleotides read TGTGCCAGTAGTATCGGACAATGGGGGGTGAACACTGAAGCTTTCTTT. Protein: CASSIGQWGVNTEAFF.

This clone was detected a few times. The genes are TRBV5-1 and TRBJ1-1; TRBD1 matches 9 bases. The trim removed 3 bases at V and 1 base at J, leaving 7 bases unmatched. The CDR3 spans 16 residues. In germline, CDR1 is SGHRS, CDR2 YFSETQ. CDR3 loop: CASSYNRGRWNTEAFF. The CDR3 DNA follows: TGCGCCAGCAGCTATAACAGGGGGCGGTGGAACACTGAAGCTTTCTTT.

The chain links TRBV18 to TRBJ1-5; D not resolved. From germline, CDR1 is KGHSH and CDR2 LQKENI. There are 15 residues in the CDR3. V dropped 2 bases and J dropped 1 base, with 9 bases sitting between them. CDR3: CASSPGTLSNQPQHF. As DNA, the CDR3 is TGTGCCAGCTCACCAGGCACCTTAAGCAATCAGCCCCAGCATTTT.

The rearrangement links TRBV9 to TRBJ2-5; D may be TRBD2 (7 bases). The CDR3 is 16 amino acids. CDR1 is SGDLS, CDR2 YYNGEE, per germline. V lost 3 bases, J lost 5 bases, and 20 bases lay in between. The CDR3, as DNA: TGTGCCAGCAGCGCCTCTAAGGGGGACTACGCGGAGACCCAGTACTTC. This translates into CASSASKGDYAETQYF.